There are a few counts of the clone carrying this TCR beta chain. This sample is part of a study of T cell repertoires in cytomegalovirus infection. The CDR3 sequence is 13 residues long. Trimming left V 3 bases short and J 5 bases short, with 5 bases between. The germline gives CDR1 MNHNS, CDR2 SASEGT. TCRdb itself ran the reads through MiXCR, one entry per CDR3 protein. The table lists roughly 320,000 distinct CDR3 sequences, more than 8% of them singletons. The source is a human donor in good health (CMV status not recorded). Some clones in this sample may be carry-over from other donors' samples. Sample: PBMCs. The chain is built from TRBV6-1 and TRBJ1-6, with D possibly matching TRBD1 (5 bases). The CDR3 nucleotides read TGTGCCAGCAGTGACAGGGATAATTCACCCCTCCACTTT. Residues: CASSDRDNSPLHF.